This TCR beta chain comes out of a study of OX40 agonist ivuxolimab in advanced cancers. Study results and limitations: Compared with CD4+, CD8+ T cells on average had more expanded clones.

This clone was detected only once. The antigen is not known. Blood samples were obtained at baseline, cycle 4 day 1, and cycle 7 day 1. Some clones are missing from TCRdb's copy, which holds only in-frame ones; the method was immunoSEQ multiplex PCR. Here the sample spans under 75,000 clones, 81% being singletons. V lost 6 bases, J lost 10 bases, and 19 bases lay in between. The CDR3 is made up of 13 amino acids. Germline loops: CDR1 SGHTA, CDR2 FQGNSA. The chain uses TRBV7-2 and TRBJ2-7; possible D gene TRBD2, 6 bases. The sequencing here drew on CD4+ or CD8+ T cells sorted from blood, taken in a trial of the OX40 agonist ivuxolimab. The TCR sequence derives from an adult with an advanced solid tumor such as melanoma, head and neck, liver or kidney cancer. Here the CDR3 DNA reads TGTGCCAGCAGTCGGGACTCTATCGGAGAACAGTACTTC. Translating gives CASSRDSIGEQYF. The full variable domain, rest sourced from reference TRBV7-2 and TRBJ2-7, is GAGVSQSPSNKVTEKGKDVELRCDPISGHTALYWYRQSLGQGLEFLIYFQGNSAPDKSGLPSDRFSAERTGGSVSTLTIQRTQQEDSAVYLCASSRDSIGEQYFGPGTRLTVT.